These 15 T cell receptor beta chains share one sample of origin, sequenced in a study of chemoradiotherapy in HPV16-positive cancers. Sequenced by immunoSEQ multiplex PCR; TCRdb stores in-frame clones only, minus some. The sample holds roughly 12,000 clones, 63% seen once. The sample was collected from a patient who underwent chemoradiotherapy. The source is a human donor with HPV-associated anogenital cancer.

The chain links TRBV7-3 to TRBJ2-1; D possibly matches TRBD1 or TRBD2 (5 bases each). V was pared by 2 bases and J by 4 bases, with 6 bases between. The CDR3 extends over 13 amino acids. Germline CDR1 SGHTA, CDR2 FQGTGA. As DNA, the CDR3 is TGTGCCAGCAGCTTAGGGACGTACAATGAGCAGTTCTTC. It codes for CASSLGTYNEQFF.

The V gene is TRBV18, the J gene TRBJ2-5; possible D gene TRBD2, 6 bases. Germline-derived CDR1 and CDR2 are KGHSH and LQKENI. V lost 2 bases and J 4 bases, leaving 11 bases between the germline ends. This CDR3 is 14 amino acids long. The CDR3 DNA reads TGTGCCAGCTCACCAGGGGGGTTTGGAGAGACCCAGTACTTC. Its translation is CASSPGGFGETQYF.

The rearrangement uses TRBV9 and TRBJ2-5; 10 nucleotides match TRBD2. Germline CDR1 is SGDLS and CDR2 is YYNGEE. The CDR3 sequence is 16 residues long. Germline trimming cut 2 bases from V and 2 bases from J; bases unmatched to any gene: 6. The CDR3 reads CASSVGTSAAQETQYF. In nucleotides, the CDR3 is TGTGCCAGCAGCGTCGGGACTAGCGCTGCTCAAGAGACCCAGTACTTC.

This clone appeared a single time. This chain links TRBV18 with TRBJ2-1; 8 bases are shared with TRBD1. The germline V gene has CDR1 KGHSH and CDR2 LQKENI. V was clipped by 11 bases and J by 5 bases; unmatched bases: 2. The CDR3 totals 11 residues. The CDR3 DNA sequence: TGTGCCGGACAGGGAGACAATGAGCAGTTCTTC. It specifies CAGQGDNEQFF.

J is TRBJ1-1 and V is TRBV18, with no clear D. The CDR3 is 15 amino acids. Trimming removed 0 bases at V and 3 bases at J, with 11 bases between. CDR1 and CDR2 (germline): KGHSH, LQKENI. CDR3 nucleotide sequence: TGTGCCAGCTCACCACCGAGCCAGAGAGACACTGAAGCTTTCTTT. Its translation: CASSPPSQRDTEAFF.

CDR3: CASSLATGGYGYTF. The CDR3 bases are TGTGCCAGCAGCTTGGCGACAGGGGGCTATGGCTACACCTTC. V and J are TRBV5-5 and TRBJ1-2; 9 bases fit TRBD1. This CDR3 has 14 amino acids. The ends lost 0 bases at V and 4 bases at J; junction bases unmatched: 1. Germline V gene lookup returns CDR1 SGHKS and CDR2 YYEKEE (reference sequence).

CDR3 DNA sequence: TGTGCCAGCAGCCAGTCCAAGGACATTCAGTACTTC. Amino acid sequence: CASSQSKDIQYF. This sequence joins TRBV4-2 and TRBJ2-4; D is uncertain. This CDR3 is built from 12 residues. CDR1 and CDR2 from the germline V gene are LGHNA and YNFKEQ. With 3 bases removed from V and 8 bases from J, the gap between germline ends came to 8 bases.

CDR3 loop: CAWSVLSLSGEQYF. The CDR3 region has the DNA TGTGCCTGGAGTGTCTTATCTCTATCGGGGGAGCAGTACTTC. The rearrangement links TRBV30 to TRBJ2-7; TRBD2 might be the D (5 bases). V lost 0 bases and J lost 7, with 16 bases in between. The CDR3 consists of 14 residues. CDR1 is GTSNPN, CDR2 SVGIG, per germline (reference sequence).

The CDR3 sequence is CASGADGQAYNEQFF. The CDR3, as DNA: TGTGCTAGTGGTGCCGACGGACAGGCCTACAATGAGCAGTTCTTC. V usage is TRBV12-5 and J usage is TRBJ2-1; 7 nucleotides agree with TRBD1. Per germline, CDR1 LGHNT and CDR2 FRNRAP. V shed 5 bases and J 2 bases; nucleotides not matched to a gene: 6. The CDR3 consists of 15 residues.

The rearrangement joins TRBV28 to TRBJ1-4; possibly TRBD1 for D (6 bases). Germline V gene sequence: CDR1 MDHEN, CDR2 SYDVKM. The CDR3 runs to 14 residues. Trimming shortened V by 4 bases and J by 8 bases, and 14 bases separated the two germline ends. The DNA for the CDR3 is TGTGCCAGCAGTTATGGGGGGGGCGGGGAAAAACTGTTTTTT. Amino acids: CASSYGGGGEKLFF.

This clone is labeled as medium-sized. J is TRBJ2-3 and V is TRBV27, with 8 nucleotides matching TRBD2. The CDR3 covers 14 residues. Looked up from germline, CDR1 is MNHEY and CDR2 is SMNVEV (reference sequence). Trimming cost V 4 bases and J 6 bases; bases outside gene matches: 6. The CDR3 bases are TGTGCCAGCAGTTCCGGGGGGGCCCCTGATACGCAGTATTTT. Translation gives CASSSGGAPDTQYF.

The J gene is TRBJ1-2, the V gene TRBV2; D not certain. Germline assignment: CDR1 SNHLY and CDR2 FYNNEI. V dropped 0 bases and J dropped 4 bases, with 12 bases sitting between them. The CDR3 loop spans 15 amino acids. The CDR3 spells CASSEASDVLYGYTF. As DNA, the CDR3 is TGTGCCAGCAGTGAAGCGTCCGACGTTCTCTATGGCTACACCTTC.

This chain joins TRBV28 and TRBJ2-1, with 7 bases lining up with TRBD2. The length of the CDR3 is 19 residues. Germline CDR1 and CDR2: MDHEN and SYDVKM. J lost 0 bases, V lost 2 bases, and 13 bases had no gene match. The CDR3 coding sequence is TGTGCCAGCAGTTTAAACCGGCTAGCGGCCGTTAGCTCCTACAATGAGCAGTTCTTC. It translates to CASSLNRLAAVSSYNEQFF. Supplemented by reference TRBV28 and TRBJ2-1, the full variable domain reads DVKVTQSSRYLVKRTGEKVFLECVQDMDHENMFWYRQDPGLGLRLIYFSYDVKMKEKGDIPEGYSVSREKKERFSLILESASTNQTSMYLCASSLNRLAAVSSYNEQFFGPGTRLTVL.

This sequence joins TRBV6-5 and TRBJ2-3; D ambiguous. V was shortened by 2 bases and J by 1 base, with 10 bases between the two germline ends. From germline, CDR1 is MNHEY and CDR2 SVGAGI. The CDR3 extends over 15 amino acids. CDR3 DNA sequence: TGTGCCAGCAGTTACCCACCGGACGGCACAGATACGCAGTATTTT. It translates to CASSYPPDGTDTQYF.

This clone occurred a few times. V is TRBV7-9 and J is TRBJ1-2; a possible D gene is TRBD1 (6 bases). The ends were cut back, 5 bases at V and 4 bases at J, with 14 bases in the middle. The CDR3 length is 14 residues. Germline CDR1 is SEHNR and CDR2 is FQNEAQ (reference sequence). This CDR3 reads CASSTAGTLYGYTF. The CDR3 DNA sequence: TGTGCCAGCAGCACCGCCGGGACACTCTATGGCTACACCTTC.